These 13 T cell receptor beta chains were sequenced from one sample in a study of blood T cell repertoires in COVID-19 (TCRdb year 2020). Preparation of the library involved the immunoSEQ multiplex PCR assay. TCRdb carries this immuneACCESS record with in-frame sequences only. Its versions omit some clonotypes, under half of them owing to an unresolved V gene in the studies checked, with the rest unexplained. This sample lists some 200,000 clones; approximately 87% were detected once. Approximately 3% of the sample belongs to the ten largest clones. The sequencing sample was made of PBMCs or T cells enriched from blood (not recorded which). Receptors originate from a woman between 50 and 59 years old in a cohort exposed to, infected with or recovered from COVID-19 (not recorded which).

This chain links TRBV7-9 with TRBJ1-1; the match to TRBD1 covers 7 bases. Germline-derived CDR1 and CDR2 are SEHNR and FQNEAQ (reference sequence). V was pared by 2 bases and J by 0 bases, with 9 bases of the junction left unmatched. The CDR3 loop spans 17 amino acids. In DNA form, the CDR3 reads TGTGCCAGCAGCTTAAGTGGAGCAGGGGGTTTGAACACTGAAGCTTTCTTT. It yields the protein CASSLSGAGGLNTEAFF.

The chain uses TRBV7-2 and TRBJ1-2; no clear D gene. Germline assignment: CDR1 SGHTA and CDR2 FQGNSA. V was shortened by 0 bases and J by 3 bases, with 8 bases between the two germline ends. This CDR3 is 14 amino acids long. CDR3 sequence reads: CASSLAGPDYGYTF. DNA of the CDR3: TGTGCCAGCAGCTTAGCTGGCCCTGACTATGGCTACACCTTC. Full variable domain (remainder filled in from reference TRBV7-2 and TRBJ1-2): GAGVSQSPSNKVTEKGKDVELRCDPISGHTALYWYRQSLGQGLEFLIYFQGNSAPDKSGLPSDRFSAERTGGSVSTLTIQRTQQEDSAVYLCASSLAGPDYGYTFGSGTRLTVV.

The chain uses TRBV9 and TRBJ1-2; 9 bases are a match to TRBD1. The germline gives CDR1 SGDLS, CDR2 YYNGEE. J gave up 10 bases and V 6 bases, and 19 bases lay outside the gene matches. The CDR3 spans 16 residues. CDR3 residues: CASTPQATGGRRDYTF. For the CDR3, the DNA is TGTGCCAGCACCCCCCAGGCTACAGGGGGCAGGAGGGACTACACCTTC.

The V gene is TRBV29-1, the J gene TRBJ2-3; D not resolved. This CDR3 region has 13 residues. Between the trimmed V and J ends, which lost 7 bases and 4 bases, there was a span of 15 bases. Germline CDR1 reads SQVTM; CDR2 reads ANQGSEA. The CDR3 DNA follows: TGCAGCGCAGTAGACAAGGCCCCAGATACGCAGTATTTT. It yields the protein CSAVDKAPDTQYF.

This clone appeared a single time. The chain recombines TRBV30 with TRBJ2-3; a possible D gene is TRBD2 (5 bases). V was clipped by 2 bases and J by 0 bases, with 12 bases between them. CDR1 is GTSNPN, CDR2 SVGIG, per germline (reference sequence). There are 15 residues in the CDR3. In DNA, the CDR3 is TGTGCCTGGAGTTTGAGACTAACGAGCACAGATACGCAGTATTTT. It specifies CAWSLRLTSTDTQYF.

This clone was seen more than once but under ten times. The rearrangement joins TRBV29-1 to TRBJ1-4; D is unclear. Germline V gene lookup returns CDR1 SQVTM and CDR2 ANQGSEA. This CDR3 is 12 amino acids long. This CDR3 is CTVGLTNEKLFF. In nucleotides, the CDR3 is TGCACCGTCGGGTTGACTAATGAAAAACTGTTTTTT.

The CDR3 reads CASSLGTGTGGFETQYF. The DNA for the CDR3 is TGTGCCAGCAGCTTAGGGACCGGGACAGGGGGATTCGAGACCCAGTACTTC. The chain links TRBV7-6 to TRBJ2-5; 11 nucleotides align to TRBD1. Trimming cost V 1 base and J 5 bases; bases outside gene matches: 9. The germline V gene encodes CDR1 SGHVS and CDR2 FNYEAQ. The CDR3 spans 17 residues.

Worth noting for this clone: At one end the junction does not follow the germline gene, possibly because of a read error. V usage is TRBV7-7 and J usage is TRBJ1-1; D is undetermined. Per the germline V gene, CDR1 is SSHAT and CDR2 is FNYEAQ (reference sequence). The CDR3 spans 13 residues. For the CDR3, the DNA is TGTGCTAGCAGCTTGCTACCGGGGACTGAAGCTTTCTTT. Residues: CASSLLPGTEAFF.

CDR3 protein: CASSPAGFVAGELFF. CDR3 coding DNA: TGTGCCAGCAGCCCCGCAGGGTTCGTAGCCGGGGAGCTGTTTTTT. The chain uses TRBV5-5 and TRBJ2-2; D might be TRBD1 (5 bases). Germline loops: CDR1 SGHKS, CDR2 YYEKEE (reference sequence). The CDR3 contains 15 residues. Trimming pared 4 bases from V and 6 bases from J, leaving 16 bases between.

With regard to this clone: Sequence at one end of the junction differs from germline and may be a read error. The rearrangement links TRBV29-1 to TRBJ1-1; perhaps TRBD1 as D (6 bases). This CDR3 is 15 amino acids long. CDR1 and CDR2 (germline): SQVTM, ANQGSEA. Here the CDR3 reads CSAEIYRDMNTEAFF. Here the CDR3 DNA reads TGCAGCGCTGAAATATACCGGGACATGAACACTGAAGCTTTCTTT.

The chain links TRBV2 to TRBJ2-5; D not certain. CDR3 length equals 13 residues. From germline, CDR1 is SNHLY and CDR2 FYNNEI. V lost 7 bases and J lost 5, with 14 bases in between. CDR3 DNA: TGTGCCAGCACACCGAGCCCCCGGGAGACCCAGTACTTC. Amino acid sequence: CASTPSPRETQYF. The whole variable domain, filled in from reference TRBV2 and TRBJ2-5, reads EPEVTQTPSHQVTQMGQEVILRCVPISNHLYFYWYRQILGQKVEFLVSFYNNEISEKSEIFDDQFSVERPDGSNFTLKIRSTKLEDSAMYFCASTPSPRETQYFGPGTRLLVL.

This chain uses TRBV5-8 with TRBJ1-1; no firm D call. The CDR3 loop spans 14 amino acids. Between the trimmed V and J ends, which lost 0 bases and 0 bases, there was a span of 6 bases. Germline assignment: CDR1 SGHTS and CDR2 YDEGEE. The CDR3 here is CASSLVRMNTEAFF. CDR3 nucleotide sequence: TGTGCCAGCAGCTTGGTGCGTATGAACACTGAAGCTTTCTTT.

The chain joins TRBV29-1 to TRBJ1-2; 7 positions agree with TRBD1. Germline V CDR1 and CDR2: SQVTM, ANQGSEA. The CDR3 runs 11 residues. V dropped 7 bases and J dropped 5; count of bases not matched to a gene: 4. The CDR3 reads CSAKTGYGYTF. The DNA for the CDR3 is TGCAGCGCCAAGACAGGGTATGGCTACACCTTC.